This TCR beta chain was recovered during a study of shared clonotypes between healthy human individuals (dated by TCRdb to the early 2020s). Background for the entire study: The cohort included a few men and a couple of women between 18 and 49 years of age. To increase sequencing depth and limit assay-specific biases, different laboratories used diverse techniques to prepare libraries and sequence TCR repertoires. For each donor, CD4 naive and CD4 memory were each given three plates, CD8 naive was given two plates, and CD8 memory was given one plate. Blood TCR repertoires of a handful of healthy adults were deeply sequenced to estimate repertoire size and the extent of clonotype sharing between individuals. Between about 0.85 and 9.5 billion PBMCs per donor were obtained by leukapheresis. Paper-wide results and their limitations: Compared with non-shared clonotypes, the clonotypes found in all four sorted-subset donors had higher generation probabilities. Even with the large sequencing depth, rarefaction of the sorted-subset datasets indicated that sequencing was incomplete. The genetic and exposure-history diversity represented was limited by the small number of donors. When a few donors were compared, the shared fraction of clonotypes was approximately 5% for naive CD4, roughly 3.3% for naive CD8, more than 2% for memory CD4, and 0.35% to 0.4% for memory CD8. Sampling was limited to blood, and TCR repertoires in tissue likely differ from TCR repertoires in blood. Naive subsets generally had larger estimated clonotype richness than memory subsets. Pairwise subsampling led to the expectation that sequencing depth would affect the degree of clonotype sharing among donors.

With regard to this clone: Its binding antigen is unknown. No base qualities exist here, and no much larger clone lies one base off it.

From the germline V gene, CDR1 is SGHNT and CDR2 is YENEEA. Trimming accounts for 0 bases at V and 4 bases at J, while the number of junction bases matched to no gene is 3. There are 15 amino acids in the CDR3, from cysteine to phenylalanine inclusive. Only the CDR3 DNA stays, 45 bases, in frame from base 1. Using the deep immunoSEQ assay, TCR CDR3 regions were amplified from genomic DNA by multiplex PCR. Genomic DNA extracted from each cell subset was distributed evenly over all wells of several immunoSEQ 96-well plates, and each plate served as one replicate. For sorted subsets, roughly 0.2 ug genomic DNA, equal to about 30,000 T cell genomes, was loaded into each replicate PCR. The purified libraries were quantified using a Qubit 3.0 fluorometer, sized with a Bioanalyzer 2100, and then quantified again using the KAPA Library Quantification kit. Each immunoSEQ 96-well plate was sequenced on its own single-read 150-cycle Illumina NextSeq 550 flow cell. Concerning the study's data processing: The immunoSEQ output contained only junctional sequences without quality scores, so filtering could not match that applied to full-length reads. To assign V/J genes and CDR3, sequences were annotated using PyIR, a Python wrapper for IgBLAST v1.9, with IMGT germline references. Reads were filtered out if the reads had weak V/J assignments (E-value above 1e-6), no CDR3, stop codons, out-of-frame junctions, or ambiguous translated residues. V3J clonotypes were defined by identical inferred V gene, J gene, and CDR3 amino acid sequence. Percentage overlap between repertoires was calculated by dividing the number of shared unique clonotypes by the size of the smaller repertoire. Repertoire richness was assessed with RTK rarefaction, the Chao1 estimator, and Recon v2.1 estimates of unobserved clonotypes. OLGA was used to compute generation probabilities for all TCRbeta clonotypes that the gDNA method yielded from a handful of donors. The source is immuneACCESS, and TCRdb retained only in-frame sequences with V and J called. Part of the clones is not carried over; for the studies checked, unresolved V genes explain less than half of this, and the remainder is unexplained. The V and J calls and clone size are taken from that table; D and trimming were inferred from the DNA. Within this sample are some 2,100,000 clones, with 95% of them counted one time only. The ten most abundant clones make up roughly 0.13% of the sample.

The donors were healthy, HIV-negative adults who had no recently reported acute infections or vaccinations. Only Caucasian adults living in Nashville, Tennessee, USA were represented among the donors. Magnetic negative selection was used to enrich CD4+ T cells, after which naive cells were positively selected on CD45RA and the negative fraction became the memory subset. Blood was collected by leukapheresis, and PBMCs were isolated by Ficoll-Histopaque density gradient centrifugation and then cryopreserved in liquid nitrogen vapor phase. Purity and quantity of every magnetically sorted T cell population were checked by analytical flow cytometry. Each sorted fraction had its genomic DNA isolated and then quantified by UV absorbance on a Nanodrop 2000c.

This sequence was found in a man in his late teens or twenties in good health. Input material: naive CD4+ T cells sorted from blood. The sample's cell subset or site, from its label and the paper: CD45RA+ positively selected. The sequence is built from TRBV11-3 and TRBJ2-1; 7 bases in between match TRBD1. The DNA sequence reads TGTGCCAGCAGCTTAGATTCGGACAGGTACAATGAGCAGTTCTTC. Translation gives CASSLDSDRYNEQFF.